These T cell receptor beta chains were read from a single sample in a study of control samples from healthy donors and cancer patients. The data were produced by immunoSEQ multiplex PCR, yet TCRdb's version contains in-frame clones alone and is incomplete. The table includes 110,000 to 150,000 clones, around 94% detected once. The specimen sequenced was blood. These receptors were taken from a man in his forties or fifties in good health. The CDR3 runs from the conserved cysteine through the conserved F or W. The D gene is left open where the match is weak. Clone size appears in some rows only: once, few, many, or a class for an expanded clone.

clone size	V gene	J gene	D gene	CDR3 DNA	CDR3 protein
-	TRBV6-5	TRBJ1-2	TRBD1	TGTGCCAGCGGACAGGGGCCCGCGGACTATGGCTACACCTTC	CASGQGPADYGYTF
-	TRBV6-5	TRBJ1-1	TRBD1	TGTGCCAGCAGTTACTTAACAGGGGTGGGTGACACTGAAGCTTTCTTT	CASSYLTGVGDTEAFF
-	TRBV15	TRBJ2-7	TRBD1	TGTGCCACCAGCAGAGATAGAGCGGGACAGGGAATCTACGAGCAGTACTTC	CATSRDRAGQGIYEQYF
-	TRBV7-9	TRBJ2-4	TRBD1	TGTGCCAGCAGCTTAATGGGGACAGGGTTCGGCAAAAACATTCAGTACTTC	CASSLMGTGFGKNIQYF
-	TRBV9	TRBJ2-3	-	TGTGCCAGCAGCGTAGATGGGCAGGGAGTTTTCACAGATACGCAGTATTTT	CASSVDGQGVFTDTQYF
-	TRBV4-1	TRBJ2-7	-	TGCGCCAGCAGCCACCCTACCAGAGGGCGAGAATACGAGCAGTACTTC	CASSHPTRGREYEQYF
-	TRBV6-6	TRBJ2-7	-	TGTGCCAGCAGTCGTGACAGGATGGTATCCTACGAGCAGTACTTC	CASSRDRMVSYEQYF
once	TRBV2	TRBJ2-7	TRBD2	TGTGCCAGCAGTGACAAGGGACTAGCGGACTACGAGCAGTACTTC	CASSDKGLADYEQYF
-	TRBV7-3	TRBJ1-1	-	TGTGCCAGCAGCTTAAGGTTTCGCGGGGGCGACACTGAAGCTTTCTTT	CASSLRFRGGDTEAFF
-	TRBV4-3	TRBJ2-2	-	TGCGCCAGCAGCCAAGATCTTTGGGATACGGGGGAGCTGTTTTTT	CASSQDLWDTGELFF
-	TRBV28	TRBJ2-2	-	TGTGCCAGCAGCCCGGACACCGTGAACACCGGGGAGCTGTTTTTT	CASSPDTVNTGELFF
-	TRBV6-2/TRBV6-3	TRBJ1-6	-	TGTGCCAGCAGTTACAACCAGGGTTTAGGATCACCCCTCCACTTT	CASSYNQGLGSPLHF
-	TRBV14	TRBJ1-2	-	TGTGCCAGCAGCCAAGATCCCAGGATGAAGCGTTTCTATGGCTACACCTTC	CASSQDPRMKRFYGYTF
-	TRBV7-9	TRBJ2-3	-	TGTGCCAGCAGACCCTCCGGCACAGATACGCAGTATTTT	CASRPSGTDTQYF
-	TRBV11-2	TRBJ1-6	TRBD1	TGTGCCAGCAGCCGAACCCACAGGGGGCCTAATTCACCCCTCCACTTT	CASSRTHRGPNSPLHF
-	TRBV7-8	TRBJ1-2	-	TGTGCCAGCAGCTTGGGGGGGGCGCCAGGCTACACCTTC	CASSLGGAPGYTF
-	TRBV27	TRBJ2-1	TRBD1	TGTGCCAGCAGTTTAAGGTGGCAGGGGGCTTTCAATGAGCAGTTCTTC	CASSLRWQGAFNEQFF
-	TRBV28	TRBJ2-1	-	TGTGCCAGCAGTTTATTCGGGGGCAGGCGACCTCTCAATGGGCAGTTCTTC	CASSLFGGRRPLNGQFF
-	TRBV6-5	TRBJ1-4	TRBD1	TGTGCCAGCACGACAGGGGGGGATGAAAAACTGTTTTTT	CASTTGGDEKLFF
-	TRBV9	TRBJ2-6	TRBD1	TGTGCCAGCAGCGTAGTTGGGACAGGGGACTCTGGGGCCAACGTCCTGACTTTC	CASSVVGTGDSGANVLTF
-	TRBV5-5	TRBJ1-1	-	TGTGCCAGCAGCCCCGGACAGAATACTAACACTGAAGCTTTCTTT	CASSPGQNTNTEAFF
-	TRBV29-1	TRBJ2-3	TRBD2	TGCTCCCACCCCGCTAGCGGGAGAGGAGATACGCAGTATTTT	CSHPASGRGDTQYF
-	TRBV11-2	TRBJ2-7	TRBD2	TGTGCCAGCAGCTCGGGGGGGGAGCAGTACTTC	CASSSGGEQYF
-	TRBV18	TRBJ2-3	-	TGTGCCAGCTCACCACAACCACAGGATACGCAGTATTTT	CASSPQPQDTQYF
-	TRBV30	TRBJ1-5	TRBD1	TGTGCCTGGAGTCCCCTAGACAGGGAACAGCAGCCCCAGCATTTT	CAWSPLDREQQPQHF
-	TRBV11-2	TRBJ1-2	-	TGTGCCAGCAGCCAAGAGTCCTATGGCTACACCTTC	CASSQESYGYTF
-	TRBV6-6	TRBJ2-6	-	TGTGCCAGCAGTCTCTGGTGGGATGTGGGCTCTGGGGCCAACGTCCTGACTTTC	CASSLWWDVGSGANVLTF
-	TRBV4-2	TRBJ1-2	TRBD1	TGTGCCAGCAGCCAAGAGACAGGGTACAACTATGGCTACACCTTC	CASSQETGYNYGYTF
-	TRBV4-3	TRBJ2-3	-	TGCGCCAGCAGCCAAGATGGCAGGGGAGGAAGAACAGATACGCAGTATTTT	CASSQDGRGGRTDTQYF
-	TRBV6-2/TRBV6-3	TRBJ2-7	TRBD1	TGTGCCAGCAGTACGCCACCCGGGACAGGGATCTACGAGCAGTACTTC	CASSTPPGTGIYEQYF
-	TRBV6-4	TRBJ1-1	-	TGTGCCAGCAGTGACCCTGAAGCTTTCTTT	CASSDPEAFF
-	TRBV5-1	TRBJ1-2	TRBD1	TGCGCCAGCAGTCGGGACAGGACCCTCGATGGCTACACCTTC	CASSRDRTLDGYTF
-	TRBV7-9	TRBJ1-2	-	TGTGCCAGCAGCTTCGACAGGTACTATGGCTACACCTTC	CASSFDRYYGYTF
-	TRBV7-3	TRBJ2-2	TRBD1	TGTGCCAGCAGCGTGCAGGGGGCGAACACCGGGGAGCTGTTTTTT	CASSVQGANTGELFF
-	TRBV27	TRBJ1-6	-	TGTGCCAGCAGTTTATCCGGGACATCTGATTCACCCCTCCACTTT	CASSLSGTSDSPLHF
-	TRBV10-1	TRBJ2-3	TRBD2	TGCGCCAGCAGTGAGTCGACTAGCGGGGTTTGGGTGGCGCAGTATTTT	CASSESTSGVWVAQYF
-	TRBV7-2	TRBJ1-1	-	TGTGCCAGCAGCTTAAGGCCGAGCTTGAACACTGAAGCTTTCTTT	CASSLRPSLNTEAFF
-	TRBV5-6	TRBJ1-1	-	TGTGCCAGCAGCTGGACAGATGAAGCTTTCTTT	CASSWTDEAFF
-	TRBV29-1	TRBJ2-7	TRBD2	TGCAGCGTTGAAGGGCTAGCGGGTAGCTACGAGCAGTACTTC	CSVEGLAGSYEQYF
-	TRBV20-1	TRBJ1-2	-	TGCAGTGCTCCTAAGGAGGCAGTCTACACCTTC	CSAPKEAVYTF
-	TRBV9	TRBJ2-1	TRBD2	TGTGCCAGCAGCCCCCAGCCGACTAGCCGTTACTCCTACAATGAGCAGTTCTTC	CASSPQPTSRYSYNEQFF
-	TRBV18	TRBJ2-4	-	TGTGCCAGCTCACCAGCCCTAATAGCCAAAAACATTCAGTACTTC	CASSPALIAKNIQYF
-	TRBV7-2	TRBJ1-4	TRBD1	TGTGCCAGCAGCGATCGGACAGGGACTTCCTTGCCTAATGAAAAACTGTTTTTT	CASSDRTGTSLPNEKLFF
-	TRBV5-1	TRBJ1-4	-	TGCGCCAGCAGCTTGTTGGAGTTAGCTAATGAAAAACTGTTTTTT	CASSLLELANEKLFF
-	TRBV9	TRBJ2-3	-	TGTGCCAGCAGCTATACATCCACAGATACGCAGTATTTT	CASSYTSTDTQYF
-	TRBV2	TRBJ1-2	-	TGTGCCGGGACTACGACGGGGGGTAGCTATGGCTACACCTTC	CAGTTTGGSYGYTF
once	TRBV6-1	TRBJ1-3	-	TGTGCCAGCAGTGAAGAGACGGCCTCTGGAAACACCATATATTTT	CASSEETASGNTIYF
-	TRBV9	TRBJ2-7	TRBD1	TGTGCCAGCAGCACCGGGACAGGGGCCTACGAGCAGTACTTC	CASSTGTGAYEQYF
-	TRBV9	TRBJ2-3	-	TGTGCCAGCAGTCTCACGGGTAGCGCAGATACGCAGTATTTT	CASSLTGSADTQYF
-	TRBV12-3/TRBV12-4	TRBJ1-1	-	TGTGCCAGCAGTTCGGCAGGGGACACTGAAGCTTTCTTT	CASSSAGDTEAFF
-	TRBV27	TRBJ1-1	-	TGTGCCAGCAGTTTAGGCGGCCCGAACACTGAAGCTTTCTTT	CASSLGGPNTEAFF
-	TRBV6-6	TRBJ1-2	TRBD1	TGTGCCAGCAGTTCGGACAGGGCCTATGGCTACACCTTC	CASSSDRAYGYTF
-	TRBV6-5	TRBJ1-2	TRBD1	TGTGCCAGCAGTTCACAGGGGAACTATGGCTACACCTTC	CASSSQGNYGYTF